The T cell receptor beta chain described here comes from a study of blood T cell repertoires in COVID-19. Clones were sequenced by immunoSEQ multiplex PCR, and TCRdb holds only the in-frame ones, with some missing. The data show 95,000 to 150,000 clones, about nine tenths seen once. The TCR sequence derives from a man aged 35-49 years with acute or convalescent COVID-19. The sequenced sample consisted of peripheral blood.

The CDR3, as DNA: TGTGCCAGCAGCCCCACTAGCGGGGGAGAGACCCAGTACTTC. Translating it yields CASSPTSGGETQYF. V and J are TRBV7-2 and TRBJ2-5, with 11 bases lining up with TRBD2. Trimming removed 5 bases from V and 4 bases from J; junction bases left unmatched: 3. This CDR3 region has 14 residues. Germline CDR1 SGHTA, CDR2 FQGNSA.